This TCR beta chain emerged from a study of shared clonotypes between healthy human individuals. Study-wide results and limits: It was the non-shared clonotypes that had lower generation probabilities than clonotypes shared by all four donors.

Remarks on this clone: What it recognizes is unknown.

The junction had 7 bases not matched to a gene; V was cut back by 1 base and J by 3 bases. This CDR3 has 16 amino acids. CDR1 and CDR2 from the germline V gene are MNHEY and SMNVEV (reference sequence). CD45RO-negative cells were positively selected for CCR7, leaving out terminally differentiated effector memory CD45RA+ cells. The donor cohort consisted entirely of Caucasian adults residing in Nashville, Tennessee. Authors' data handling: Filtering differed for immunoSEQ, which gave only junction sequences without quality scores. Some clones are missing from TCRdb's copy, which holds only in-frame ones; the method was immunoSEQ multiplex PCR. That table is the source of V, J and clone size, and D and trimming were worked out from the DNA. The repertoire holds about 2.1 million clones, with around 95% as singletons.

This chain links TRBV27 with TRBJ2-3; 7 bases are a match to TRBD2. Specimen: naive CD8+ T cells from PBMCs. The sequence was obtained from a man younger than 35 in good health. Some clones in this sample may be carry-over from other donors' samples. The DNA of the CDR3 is TGTGCCAGCAGTTTATTGGGGGGAGGGATAACAGATACGCAGTATTTT. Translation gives CASSLLGGGITDTQYF.